This TCR beta chain was recorded in a study of blood T cell repertoires in COVID-19. For the study at large: Material from acute and convalescent COVID-19 was sourced from the United States, Italy and Spain. From T cells, B-cell-depleted T cells, or PBMCs came the material, which was cDNA or gDNA.

Patients from Seattle were sampled longitudinally, starting during active infection. The CDR3 is 12 residues long. Trimming took 3 bases from V and 3 from J, leaving 6 bases between them. Germline loops: CDR1 GTSNPN, CDR2 SVGIG (reference sequence). Methods used by the authors: Nucleated cell counts were estimated from reference gene primer amplification. Some clones are missing from TCRdb's copy, which holds only in-frame ones; the method was immunoSEQ multiplex PCR. That table supplies the V and J calls and clone size; D and trimming were determined from the DNA. The sample includes a few hundred thousand clones, more than 70% of them seen just once.

This clonotype originated in a woman aged 60-75 years with COVID-19, enrolled during active disease. This chain connects TRBV30 to TRBJ1-5; D is undetermined. The sample comprised peripheral blood. The CDR3 is CAWRVDNQPQHF. The CDR3 bases are TGTGCCTGGAGGGTAGACAATCAGCCCCAGCATTTT.